This T cell receptor (beta chain) was obtained from a study of cytomegalovirus exposure and HLA in healthy donors. Study-wide findings and caveats: Later, TCR association rates were found to vary by HLA locus, highest for DRB1 and lowest for HLA-C. With later analysis, a missense DCLRE1C variant became linked to TCR beta V- and J-gene trimming.

As concerns this clone: What it recognizes is unknown.

This CDR3 contains 15 residues. The V end was cut by 2 bases, the J end by 3 bases, with 14 bases between. Germline lookup yields CDR1 MGHDK and CDR2 SYGVNS. The PCR employed 60 Vbeta primers together with 13 Jbeta primers. Method: immunoSEQ multiplex PCR; TCRdb's copy keeps in-frame clones and lacks some. The sample has about 93,000 clones; approximately 64% are singletons. Sampled while nominally healthy, donors likely had unrecorded immune exposures. Material for sequencing was PBMCs. The source is a boy aged 10-17 years in good health and CMV-seropositive. The V gene is TRBV25-1, the J gene TRBJ2-7; TRBD1 is a possible D gene (6 bases). CDR3 nucleotide sequence: TGTGCCAGCAGTGAAGGTGGGGGCCTCATCTACGAGCAGTACTTC. Translation: CASSEGGGLIYEQYF.